The rows below give T cell receptor beta chains drawn from one sample of a study. TCRdb used MiXCR to reprocess the RT-PCR reads, holding one entry per CDR3 protein. Among about 680,000 distinct CDR3 sequences listed, about 14% were seen once. Specimen: memory CD4+ T cells from blood. All receptors derive from a female donor in good health, serving as a healthy control. Both conserved end residues are part of each CDR3. Fields, in order: V gene, J gene, CDR3 protein.

TRBV5-1,TRBJ2-7,CASSLGRNYEQSF
TRBV18,TRBJ2-1,CASSQSVADYNEQFF
TRBV6-5,TRBJ2-7,CASSYSLDRFYEQYF
TRBV25-1,TRBJ1-1,CASSRDRGLTEAFF
TRBV9,TRBJ2-1,CASSEGGTNNEQFF
TRBV15,TRBJ1-1,CATSRGGEGALGAGAFF
TRBV5-1,TRBJ2-7,CASSRSGLDTGEQYF
TRBV20-1,TRBJ2-7,CSAGVRGTSHEQYF
TRBV6-2/TRBV6-3,TRBJ1-1,CASSFDPRRTEAFF
TRBV9,TRBJ2-1,CASSVVAGGYNEQFF
TRBV3-1,TRBJ2-5,CASSQMPGSQETQYF
TRBV4-3,TRBJ1-3,CASSGLGMSGNTIYF
TRBV20-1,TRBJ1-3,CSARQGAGNTIYF
TRBV12-3/TRBV12-4,TRBJ2-2,CASRSREAGELFF
TRBV7-2,TRBJ2-7,CASSPAGDRYYEQYF
TRBV6-5,TRBJ1-1,CASLELGEAFF
TRBV3-1,TRBJ2-3,CASRAGRISTDTQYF
TRBV5-1,TRBJ2-7,CASSPGNAYEQYF
TRBV28,TRBJ2-3,CASSYASTDTQYF
TRBV29-1,TRBJ1-2,CSADRGRGYTF
TRBV12-3/TRBV12-4,TRBJ1-1,CASSLTGGRRTEAFF
TRBV20-1,TRBJ1-5,CSAETDNSNQPQHF
TRBV4-2,TRBJ2-7,CASSQGGSGAYEQYF
TRBV27,TRBJ2-1,CASNPTGGWNEQFF
TRBV14,TRBJ1-2,CASSQDSIGGSYGYTF
TRBV7-8,TRBJ1-1,CASSLHYTGTAKANTEAFF
TRBV7-2,TRBJ2-7,CASSSPSSGILHEQYF
TRBV7-2,TRBJ2-5,CASSPSGRTETQYF
TRBV28,TRBJ2-5,CASSFHGLAGEGRRETQYF
TRBV7-2,TRBJ2-1,CASSLEQGYNEQFF
TRBV6-1,TRBJ2-3,CASSEAGTGKNTQYF
TRBV5-1,TRBJ2-7,CASSRDGALSYEQYF
TRBV4-3,TRBJ2-1,CASSQGSTDNEQFF
TRBV11-1,TRBJ2-3,CASSFSGIPGTDTQYF
TRBV18,TRBJ2-2,CASSPQAANTGELFF
TRBV6-5,TRBJ1-2,CASGRGREGGYTF
TRBV6-2/TRBV6-3,TRBJ2-5,CATAGVQQETQYF
TRBV5-1,TRBJ2-2,CASSQQGPVNTGELFF
TRBV7-8,TRBJ1-5,CASSPQPRTGRPQHF
TRBV11-2,TRBJ2-1,CASSLRPGQGDNEQFF
TRBV28,TRBJ2-1,CASRTGQGMYNEQFF
TRBV6-5,TRBJ1-1,CASSYHNTWKSEAFF
TRBV12-3/TRBV12-4,TRBJ2-1,CASSHRVNEQFF
TRBV5-1,TRBJ2-7,CASGLGPETYEQYF
TRBV20-1,TRBJ2-7,CSAQGGTGASEQYF
TRBV7-2,TRBJ1-1,CASSLARSSEAFF
TRBV12-3/TRBV12-4,TRBJ1-1,CASSPGDTTYGTEAFF
TRBV27,TRBJ2-1,CASSPRRVGNEQFF
TRBV29-1,TRBJ1-2,CSVEERDYGYTF
TRBV7-2,TRBJ1-6,CASSEQGVDNSPLHF
TRBV6-5,TRBJ2-2,CASSYRQTNTGELFF
TRBV25-1,TRBJ2-3,CASSEFFVTYF
TRBV20-1,TRBJ1-6,CGPGQGYSPLHF
TRBV18,TRBJ2-5,CASSPLGESQETQYF
TRBV9,TRBJ2-1,CASSVGEQVEQFF
TRBV3-1,TRBJ2-1,CASSQTSGRNNEQFF
TRBV20-1,TRBJ2-6,CSASDSAGANVLTF
TRBV5-5,TRBJ1-1,CASSFRYLNTEAFF
TRBV6-5,TRBJ1-2,CASSYQSGAINDGYTF